The text below deals with one T cell receptor (beta chain). Its antigen is currently unknown. The record originates from a study of shared clonotypes between healthy human individuals. Study summary: Samples came from two female and a few male donors aged 18 to 49.

Tens of thousands of T cell genomes (approximately 190 ng DNA) went into each sorted-subset replicate. Clones were sequenced by immunoSEQ multiplex PCR, and TCRdb holds only the in-frame ones, with some missing. Of some 1.4 million clones in the sample, over 95% are singletons; the top ten hold roughly 1.2%. Study conclusions and caveats: Among a few donors, roughly 5% of naive CD4 clonotypes were found in common.

The specimen was naive CD4+ T cells sorted from blood. The subset denotes: CD45RA+ positively selected. This TCR came from a man younger than 40 in good health.

CDR3 loop: CATSDRTASSYEQYF. The CDR3 DNA reads TGTGCCACCAGCGACCGGACAGCCAGCTCCTACGAGCAGTACTTC. This sequence joins TRBV15 and TRBJ2-7; tentative D call: TRBD1 (6 bases). The V end was cut by 5 bases, the J end by 0 bases, with 14 bases between. The CDR3 runs to 15 residues. CDR1 and CDR2 from the germline V gene are LNHNV and YYDKDF (reference sequence).